This T cell receptor beta chain was documented in a study of cytomegalovirus exposure and HLA in healthy donors. Study-level findings and limits: HLA alleles were associated with around 17,000 TCR beta sequences in a later analysis at 0.05 false discovery rate.

Donors counted as nominally healthy when sampled, yet unrecorded immune exposures were likely. The V and J ends lost 0 bases and 8 bases, in that order; junction bases with no gene match: 13. The CDR3 runs 18 residues. CDR1 is MGHRA and CDR2 is YSYEKL in the germline V gene. A multiplex PCR was run with 60 Vbeta primers and 13 Jbeta primers. Repertoires were generated with immunoSEQ multiplex PCR, while TCRdb's copy carries only in-frame clones and drops some. The sample spans tens of thousands of clones; the ten largest clones claim approximately 6.3%. This clone is labeled medium-sized (0.01 to 0.1%) based on frequency. Its specificity is not known.

The chain joins TRBV4-1 to TRBJ1-4; 9 bases line up with TRBD1. The receptor was derived from a human donor in good health. Sequenced input: PBMCs. CDR3 DNA sequence: TGCGCCAGCAGCCAAGATTGGGGGACAGGGACGTCAAAAGAAAAACTGTTTTTT. Translated: CASSQDWGTGTSKEKLFF.